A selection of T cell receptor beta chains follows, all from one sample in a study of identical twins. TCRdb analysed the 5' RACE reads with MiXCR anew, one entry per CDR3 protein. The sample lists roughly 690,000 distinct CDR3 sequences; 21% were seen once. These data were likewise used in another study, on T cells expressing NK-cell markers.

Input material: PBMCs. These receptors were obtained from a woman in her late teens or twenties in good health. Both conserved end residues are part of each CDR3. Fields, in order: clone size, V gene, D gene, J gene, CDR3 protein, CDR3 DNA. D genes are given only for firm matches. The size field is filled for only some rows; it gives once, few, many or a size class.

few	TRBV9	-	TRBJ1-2	CASSAERSANYGYTF	TGTGCCAGCAGCGCAGAGAGATCGGCTAACTATGGCTACACCTTC
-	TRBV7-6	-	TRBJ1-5	CASSLKRRSNQPQHF	TGTGCCAGCAGCTTAAAGAGAAGAAGCAATCAGCCCCAGCATTTT
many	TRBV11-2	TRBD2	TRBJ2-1	CASSPWTSGGGSNEQFF	TGTGCCAGCAGCCCTTGGACTAGCGGGGGTGGGTCGAATGAGCAGTTCTTC
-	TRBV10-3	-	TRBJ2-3	CAISEVVADTQYF	TGTGCCATCAGTGAGGTGGTAGCAGATACGCAGTATTTT
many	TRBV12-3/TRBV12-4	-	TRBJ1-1	CASSLLEGTEAFF	TGCGCCAGCAGCTTGTTAGAGGGCACTGAAGCTTTCTTT
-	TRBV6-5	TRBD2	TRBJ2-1	CASSYSKLAGPSGGEQFF	TGTGCCAGCAGTTACTCGAAACTAGCGGGACCCTCCGGGGGTGAGCAGTTCTTC
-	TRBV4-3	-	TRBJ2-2	CASSQGRATGELFF	TGCGCCAGCAGCCAAGGCAGGGCCACCGGGGAGCTGTTTTTT
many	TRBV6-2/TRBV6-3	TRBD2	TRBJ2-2	CASSLTSGGAGELFF	TGTGCCAGCAGTTTGACTAGCGGGGGAGCCGGGGAGCTGTTTTTT
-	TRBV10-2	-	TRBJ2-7	CASSGTPGPNYEQYF	TGCGCCAGCAGCGGGACCCCCGGGCCAAACTACGAGCAGTACTTC
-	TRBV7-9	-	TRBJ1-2	CASSLAGSPEGYTF	TGTGCCAGCAGCTTAGCCGGCAGTCCCGAGGGCTACACCTTC
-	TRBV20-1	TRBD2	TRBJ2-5	CSAYGTSSQTQYF	TGCAGTGCTTACGGGACTAGTAGCCAGACCCAGTACTTC
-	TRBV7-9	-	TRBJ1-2	CASSLFGDGYTF	TGTGCCAGCAGCTTATTCGGCGATGGCTACACCTTC
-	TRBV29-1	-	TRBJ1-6	CSVQESHNSPLHF	TGCAGCGTTCAGGAGAGTCATAATTCACCCCTCCACTTT
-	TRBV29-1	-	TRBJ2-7	CSVEDHGGIYEQYF	TGCAGCGTTGAAGATCATGGGGGAATCTACGAGCAGTACTTC
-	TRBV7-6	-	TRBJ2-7	CASSLRGGSSYEQYF	TGTGCCAGCAGCTTACGTGGGGGAAGCTCCTACGAGCAGTACTTC
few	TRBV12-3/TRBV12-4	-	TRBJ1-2	CASSFADGYTF	TGTGCCAGCAGTTTCGCAGATGGCTACACCTTC
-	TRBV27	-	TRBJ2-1	CASSLGKYDEQFF	TGTGCCAGCAGTCTTGGTAAATACGATGAGCAGTTCTTC
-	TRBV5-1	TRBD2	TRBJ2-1	CASSARALRGGPDEQFF	TGCGCCAGCAGCGCCAGGGCTTTGCGGGGGGGCCCGGATGAGCAGTTCTTC
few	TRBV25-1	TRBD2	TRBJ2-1	CASSEYSGLAENEQFF	TGTGCCAGCAGTGAATATTCTGGACTAGCGGAGAATGAGCAGTTCTTC
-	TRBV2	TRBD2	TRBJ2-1	CASSPGTSGPRGYNEQFF	TGTGCCAGCAGTCCCGGGACTAGCGGGCCCCGGGGCTACAATGAGCAGTTCTTC
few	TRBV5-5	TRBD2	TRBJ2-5	CASSPPYGAGVETQYF	TGTGCCAGCAGCCCCCCCTACGGGGCGGGAGTAGAGACCCAGTACTTC
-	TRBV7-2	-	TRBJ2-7	CASSLGGPLGEQYF	TGTGCCAGCAGCTTAGGAGGACCCCTTGGGGAGCAGTACTTC
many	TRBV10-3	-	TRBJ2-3	CAISESGDTQYF	TGTGCCATCAGTGAGTCTGGAGATACGCAGTATTTT